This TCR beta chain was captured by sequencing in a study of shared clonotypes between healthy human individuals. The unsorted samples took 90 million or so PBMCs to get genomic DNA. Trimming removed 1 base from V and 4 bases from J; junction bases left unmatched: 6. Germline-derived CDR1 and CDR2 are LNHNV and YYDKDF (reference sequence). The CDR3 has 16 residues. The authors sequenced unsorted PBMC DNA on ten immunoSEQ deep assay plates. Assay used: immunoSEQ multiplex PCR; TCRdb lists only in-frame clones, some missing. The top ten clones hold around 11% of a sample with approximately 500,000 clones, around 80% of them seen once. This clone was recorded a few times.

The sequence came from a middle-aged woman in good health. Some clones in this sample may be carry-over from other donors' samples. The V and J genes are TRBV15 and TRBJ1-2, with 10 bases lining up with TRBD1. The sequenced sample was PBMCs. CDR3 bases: TGTGCCACCAGCAGAGTACATGGACAGGGGGGCTATGGCTACACCTTC. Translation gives CATSRVHGQGGYGYTF.